The source of this T cell receptor beta chain is a study of B cell selection in AIRE deficiency (dated by TCRdb to about 2019). The study in broad terms: A comparison of TCRbeta repertoires of sorted blood CD4+ conventional T cells and regulatory T cells was made between AIRE-deficient patients and healthy controls. The TCR-sequenced cohort comprised roughly 5 AIRE-deficient APECED patients and roughly 5 healthy control donors.

The study at large found these results: In terms of TCRBV gene usage, CDR3 length and TCR diversity, Tconv and Treg cells from AIRE-deficient patients looked similar to Tconv and Treg cells from healthy donors. Only TCRbeta chains were sequenced, and roughly 40% of shared healthy-donor Treg sequences were also present in healthy Tconv cells, possibly due to differing TCRalpha chains. Roughly 31% of Treg TCRbeta sequences shared among healthy donors appeared in patient Tconv cells, suggesting diversion of Treg-biased clones into the Tconv compartment. Among approximately 3,500 shared Treg TCRbeta sequences, 31.6% were shared exclusively by healthy donors and approximately 9.3% exclusively by patients, which suggests that Treg selection is less efficient in the absence of AIRE. CDR3s were shorter in shared Treg sequences, reflecting a bias toward rearrangements that have few non-templated nucleotide insertions.

Points on this clone: The target of this receptor is not known. Base-call qualities are not available, and no considerably larger clone is one nucleotide away.

For CDR1 and CDR2, the germline V gene lists MGHRA and YSYEKL. The CDR3 numbers 15 residues from cysteine through phenylalanine. The DNA shown is the 45-base CDR3, in frame from base 1. After removal of 2 bases from V and 6 bases from J, the junction retains 5 bases not matched to a gene. TCRbeta chain sequencing was performed with the immunoSEQ platform. As for how the authors treated the data: Pooled conventional T cell repertoires yielded about 1.1x10^5 distinct in-frame TCRbeta sequences from patients and about 130,000 from healthy donors. Treg TCRbeta sequences found in two or more individuals were defined as public, and these public Treg TCRbeta sequences were then searched for in Tconv repertoires. To test for differences between groups, Mann-Whitney U tests with Bonferroni-Dunn correction were run in GraphPad Prism 7.03. Entries here come from immuneACCESS through TCRdb and include only in-frame sequences with V and J called. Some clones fail to appear in such tables; in the studies checked, an unresolved V gene covers under half of the shortfall, and the cause of the remainder is unknown. That table is the source of V, J and clone size, and D and trimming were worked out from the DNA. The sample records some 20,000 clones, around 97% of which are singletons. More than 0.15% of the sample rests with the top ten.

For sorting, conventional CD4 T cells were defined as CD4+CD127+ cells. AIRE-deficient patients had APECED syndrome. A FACSAria flow cytometer was used to sort the Tconv and Treg cells intended for TCRbeta sequencing. Sorted cells were collected into 5-ml round-bottom polystyrene tubes, and dry cell pellets were frozen at -80°C before sequencing. This TCR was sampled from a human donor with AIRE deficiency. The sequenced sample consisted of conventional CD4+ T cells sorted from PBMCs. The chain employs TRBV4-1 and TRBJ2-1; 9 bases in the middle match TRBD2. In nucleotide form, the sequence is TGCGCCAGCAGCCAAACGGGACTAGCTGGCAATGAGCAGTTCTTC. It translates as CASSQTGLAGNEQFF.